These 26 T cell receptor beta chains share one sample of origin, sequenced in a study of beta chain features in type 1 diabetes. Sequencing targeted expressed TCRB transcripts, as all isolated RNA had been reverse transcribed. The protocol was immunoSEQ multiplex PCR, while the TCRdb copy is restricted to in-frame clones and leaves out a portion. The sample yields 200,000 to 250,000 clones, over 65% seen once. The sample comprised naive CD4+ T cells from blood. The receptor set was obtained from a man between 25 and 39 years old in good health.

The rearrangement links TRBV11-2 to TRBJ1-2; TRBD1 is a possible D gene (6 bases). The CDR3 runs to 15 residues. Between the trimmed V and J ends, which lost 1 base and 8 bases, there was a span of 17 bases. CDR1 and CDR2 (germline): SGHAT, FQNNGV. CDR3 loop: CASSLGTVSQDGYTF. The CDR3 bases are TGTGCCAGCAGCTTAGGGACAGTATCCCAAGACGGCTACACCTTC.

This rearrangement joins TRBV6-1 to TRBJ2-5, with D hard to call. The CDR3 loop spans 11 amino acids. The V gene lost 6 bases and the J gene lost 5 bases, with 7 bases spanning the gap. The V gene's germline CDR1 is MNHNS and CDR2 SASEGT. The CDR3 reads CASRDWETQYF. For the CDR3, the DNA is TGTGCCAGCAGGGATTGGGAGACCCAGTACTTC.

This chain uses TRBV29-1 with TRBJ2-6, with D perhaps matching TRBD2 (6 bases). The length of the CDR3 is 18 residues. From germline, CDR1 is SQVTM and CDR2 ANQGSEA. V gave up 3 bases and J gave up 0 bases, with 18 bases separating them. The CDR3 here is CSVEWRAGAHSGANVLTF. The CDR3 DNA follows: TGCAGCGTTGAGTGGAGGGCAGGCGCCCACTCTGGGGCCAACGTCCTGACTTTC.

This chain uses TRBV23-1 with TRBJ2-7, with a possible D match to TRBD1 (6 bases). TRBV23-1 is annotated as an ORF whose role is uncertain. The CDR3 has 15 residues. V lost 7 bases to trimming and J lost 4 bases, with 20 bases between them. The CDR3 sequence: CASTQPGQGFYEQYF. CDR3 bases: TGCGCCAGCACCCAACCGGGGCAGGGGTTTTACGAGCAGTACTTC.

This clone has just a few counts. The CDR3 sequence is CASRGTSGGETQYF. The CDR3 bases are TGTGCCAGCAGGGGGACTAGCGGGGGAGAGACCCAGTACTTC. The rearrangement uses TRBV6-5 and TRBJ2-5; 14 bases map to TRBD2. The CDR3 spans 14 residues. Trimming at V came to 6 bases and at J to 4 bases, leaving 1 base not matched to a gene. Looked up from germline, CDR1 is MNHEY and CDR2 is SVGAGI.

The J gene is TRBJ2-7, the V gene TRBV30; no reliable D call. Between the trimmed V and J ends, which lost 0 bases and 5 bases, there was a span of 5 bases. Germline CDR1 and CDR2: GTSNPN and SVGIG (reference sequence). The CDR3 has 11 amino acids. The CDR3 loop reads CAWSVWDEQYF. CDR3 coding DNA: TGTGCCTGGAGTGTATGGGACGAGCAGTACTTC.

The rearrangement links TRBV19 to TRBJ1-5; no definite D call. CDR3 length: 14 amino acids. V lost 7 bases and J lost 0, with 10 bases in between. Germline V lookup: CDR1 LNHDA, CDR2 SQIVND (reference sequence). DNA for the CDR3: TGTGCCAGTATGGCCCGGTATAGCAATCAGCCCCAGCATTTT. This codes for CASMARYSNQPQHF.

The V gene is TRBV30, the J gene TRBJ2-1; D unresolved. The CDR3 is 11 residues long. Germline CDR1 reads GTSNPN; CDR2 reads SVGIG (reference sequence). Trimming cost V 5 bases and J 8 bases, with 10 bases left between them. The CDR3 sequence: CAWSSKDEQFF. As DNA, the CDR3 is TGTGCCTGGTCGTCTAAGGATGAGCAGTTCTTC.

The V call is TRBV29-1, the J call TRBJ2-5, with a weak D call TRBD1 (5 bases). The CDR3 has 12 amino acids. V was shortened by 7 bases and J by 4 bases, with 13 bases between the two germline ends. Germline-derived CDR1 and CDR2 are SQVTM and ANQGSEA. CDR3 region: CSAQGQAETQYF. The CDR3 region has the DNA TGCAGCGCCCAGGGTCAGGCAGAGACCCAGTACTTC.

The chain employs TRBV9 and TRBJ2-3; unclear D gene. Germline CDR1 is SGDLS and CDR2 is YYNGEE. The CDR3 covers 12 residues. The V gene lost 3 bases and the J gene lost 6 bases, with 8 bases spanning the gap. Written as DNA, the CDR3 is TGTGCCAGCAGCGCTCTGTCGGATACGCAGTATTTT. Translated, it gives CASSALSDTQYF.

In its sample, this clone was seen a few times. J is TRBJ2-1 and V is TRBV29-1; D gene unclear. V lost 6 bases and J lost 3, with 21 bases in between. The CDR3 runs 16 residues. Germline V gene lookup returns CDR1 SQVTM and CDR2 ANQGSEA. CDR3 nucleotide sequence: TGCAGCGTCCCCGGCGTAAAAAGGAAGCTCTACAATGAGCAGTTCTTC. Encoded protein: CSVPGVKRKLYNEQFF.

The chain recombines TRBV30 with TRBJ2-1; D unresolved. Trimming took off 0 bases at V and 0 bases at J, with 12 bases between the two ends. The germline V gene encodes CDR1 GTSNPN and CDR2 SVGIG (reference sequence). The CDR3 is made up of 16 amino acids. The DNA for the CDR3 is TGTGCCTGGAGTGTACGGGTCCTTAGCTCCTACAATGAGCAGTTCTTC. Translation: CAWSVRVLSSYNEQFF.

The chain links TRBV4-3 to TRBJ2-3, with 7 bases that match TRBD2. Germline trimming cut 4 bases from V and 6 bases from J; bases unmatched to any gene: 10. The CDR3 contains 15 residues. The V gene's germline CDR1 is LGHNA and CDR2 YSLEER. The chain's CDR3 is CASSRQAGLPDTQYF. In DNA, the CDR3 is TGCGCCAGCAGCCGACAAGCGGGATTGCCGGATACGCAGTATTTT.

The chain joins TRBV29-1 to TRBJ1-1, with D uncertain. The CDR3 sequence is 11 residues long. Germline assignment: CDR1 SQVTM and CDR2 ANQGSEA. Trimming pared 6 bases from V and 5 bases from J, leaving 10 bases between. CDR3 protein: CSVLGRTEAFF. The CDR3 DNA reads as TGCAGCGTCCTAGGGAGGACTGAAGCTTTCTTT.

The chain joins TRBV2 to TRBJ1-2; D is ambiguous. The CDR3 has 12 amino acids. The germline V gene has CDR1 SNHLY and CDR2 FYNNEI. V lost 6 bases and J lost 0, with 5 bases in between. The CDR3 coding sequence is TGTGCCAGCAGGGGGACTAACTATGGCTACACCTTC. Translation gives CASRGTNYGYTF.

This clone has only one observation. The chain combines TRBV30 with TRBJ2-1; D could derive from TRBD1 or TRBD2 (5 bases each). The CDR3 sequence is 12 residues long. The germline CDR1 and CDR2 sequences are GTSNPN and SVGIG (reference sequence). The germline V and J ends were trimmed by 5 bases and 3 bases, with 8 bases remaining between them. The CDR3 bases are TGTGCCTGGCGGGACCTCTACAATGAGCAGTTCTTC. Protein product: CAWRDLYNEQFF.

CDR3 region: CASSLETEEGYTF. The CDR3, as DNA: TGCGCCAGCAGCTTGGAGACAGAAGAGGGCTACACCTTC. The chain combines TRBV5-1 with TRBJ1-2; tentatively, D is TRBD1 (5 bases). From germline, CDR1 is SGHRS and CDR2 YFSETQ. CDR3 length: 13 amino acids. V lost 0 bases, J lost 8 bases, and 11 bases lay in between. Drawing the rest from reference TRBV5-1 and TRBJ1-2, the complete variable domain is KAGVTQTPRYLIKTRGQQVTLSCSPISGHRSVSWYQQTPGQGLQFLFEYFSETQRNKGNFPGRFSGRQFSNSRSEMNVSTLELGDSALYLCASSLETEEGYTFGSGTRLTVV.

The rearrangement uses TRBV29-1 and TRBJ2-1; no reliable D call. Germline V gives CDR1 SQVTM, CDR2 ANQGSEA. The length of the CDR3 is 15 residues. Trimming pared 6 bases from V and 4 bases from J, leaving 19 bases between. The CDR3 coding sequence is TGCAGCGTCCAAATCGGCCCGACGTCGTACAATGAGCAGTTCTTC. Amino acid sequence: CSVQIGPTSYNEQFF.

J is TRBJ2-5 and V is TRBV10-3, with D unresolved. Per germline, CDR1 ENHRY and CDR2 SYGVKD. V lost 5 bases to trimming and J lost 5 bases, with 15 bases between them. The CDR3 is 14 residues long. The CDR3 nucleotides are TGTGCCATCAGTAGACTCCAGGACGGGGAGACCCAGTACTTC. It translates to CAISRLQDGETQYF.

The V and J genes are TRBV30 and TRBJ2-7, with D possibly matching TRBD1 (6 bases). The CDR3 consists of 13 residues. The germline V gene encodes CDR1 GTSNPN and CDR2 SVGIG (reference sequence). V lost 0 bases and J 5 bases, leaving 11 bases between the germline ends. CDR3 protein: CAWSVLDSDEQYF. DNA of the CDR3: TGTGCCTGGAGTGTGCTGGACAGTGACGAGCAGTACTTC.

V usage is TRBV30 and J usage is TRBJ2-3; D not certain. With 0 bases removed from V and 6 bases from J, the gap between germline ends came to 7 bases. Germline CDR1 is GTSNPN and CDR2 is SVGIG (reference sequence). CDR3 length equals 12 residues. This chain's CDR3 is CAWSVSKDTQYF. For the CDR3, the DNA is TGTGCCTGGAGTGTTTCCAAGGATACGCAGTATTTT. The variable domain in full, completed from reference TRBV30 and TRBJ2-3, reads SQTIHQWPATLVQPVGSPLSLECTVEGTSNPNLYWYRQAAGRGLQLLFYSVGIGQISSEVPQNLSASRPQDRQFILSSKKLLLSDSGFYLCAWSVSKDTQYFGPGTRLTVL.

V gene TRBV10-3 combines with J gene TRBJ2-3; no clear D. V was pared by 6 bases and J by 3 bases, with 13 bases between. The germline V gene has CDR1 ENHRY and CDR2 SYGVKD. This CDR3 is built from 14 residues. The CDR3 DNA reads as TGTGCCATCAGATCTAGTCAGGTGACAGATACGCAGTATTTT. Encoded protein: CAIRSSQVTDTQYF.

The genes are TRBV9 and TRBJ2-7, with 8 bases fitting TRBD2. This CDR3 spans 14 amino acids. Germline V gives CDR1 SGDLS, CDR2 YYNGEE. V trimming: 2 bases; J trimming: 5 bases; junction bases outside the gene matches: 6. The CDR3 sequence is CASSVQAGVHEQYF. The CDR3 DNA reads TGTGCCAGCAGCGTTCAAGCGGGAGTTCACGAGCAGTACTTC.

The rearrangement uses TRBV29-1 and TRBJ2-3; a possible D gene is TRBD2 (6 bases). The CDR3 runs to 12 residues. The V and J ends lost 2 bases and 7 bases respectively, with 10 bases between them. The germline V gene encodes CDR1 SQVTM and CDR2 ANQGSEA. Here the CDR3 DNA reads TGCAGCGTTGAAAGGGACTCCCATACGCAGTATTTT. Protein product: CSVERDSHTQYF.

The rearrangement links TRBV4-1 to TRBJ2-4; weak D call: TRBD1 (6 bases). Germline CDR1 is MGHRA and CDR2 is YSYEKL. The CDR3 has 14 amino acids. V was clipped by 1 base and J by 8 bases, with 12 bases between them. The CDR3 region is CASSQGGLEHIQYF. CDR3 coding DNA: TGCGCCAGCAGCCAAGGGGGGCTAGAACACATTCAGTACTTC.

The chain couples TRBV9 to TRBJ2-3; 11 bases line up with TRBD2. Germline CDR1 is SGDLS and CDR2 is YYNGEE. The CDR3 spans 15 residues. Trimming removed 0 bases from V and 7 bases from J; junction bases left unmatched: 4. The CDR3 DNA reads TGTGCCAGCAGCGTAGTCGGGACTAGCGGCTATACGCAGTATTTT. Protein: CASSVVGTSGYTQYF.